The source of this T cell receptor (beta chain) is a study of regulatory T cells in long-lasting Graves disease. Time point indicated: newly diagnosed GD, antithyroid drugs for less than 3 months. RNA isolated from PBMCs was used to make the TCR library. A roughly 9-milliliter sample of peripheral blood was drawn into EDTA tubes. Sequencing libraries for TCR beta were prepared with iRepertoire HTBI primers and Arm-PCR of CDR3 regions. One entry per CDR3 protein, called by TCRdb with MiXCR from the multiplex PCR reads. The sample shows a few hundred thousand distinct CDR3 sequences, around 15% of them seen only once. At least ten counts were recorded for this clonotype. These data also formed part of another study, on T cells in Graves' hyperthyroidism and ophthalmopathy.

Source: peripheral blood mononuclear cells (PBMCs), taken at new diagnosis, from a patient treated with antithyroid drugs. The TCR sequence derives from a man aged 35 to 55 with Graves disease.

The CDR3 sequence is CASSYGGSTDTQYF. The CDR3 bases are TGTGCCAGCAGTTATGGGGGTTCAACAGATACGCAGTATTTT. The gene calls are TRBV6-5 and TRBJ2-3; the D gene could be TRBD1 or TRBD2 (5 bases each). V gave up 3 bases and J gave up 3 bases, with 10 bases separating them. The CDR3 contains 14 residues. CDR1 and CDR2 from the germline V gene are MNHEY and SVGAGI.